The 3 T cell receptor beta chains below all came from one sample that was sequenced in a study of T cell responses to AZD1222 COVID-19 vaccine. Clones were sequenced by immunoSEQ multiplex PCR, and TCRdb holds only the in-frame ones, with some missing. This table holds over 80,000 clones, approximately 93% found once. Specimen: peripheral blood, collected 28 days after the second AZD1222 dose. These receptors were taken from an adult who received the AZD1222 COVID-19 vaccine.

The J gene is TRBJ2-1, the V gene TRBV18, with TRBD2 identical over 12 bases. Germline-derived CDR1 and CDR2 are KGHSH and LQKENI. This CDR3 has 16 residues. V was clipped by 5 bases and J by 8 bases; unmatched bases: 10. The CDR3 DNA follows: TGTGCCAGCTCATCTAAAACCGGGACTAGCGGGTATGAGCAGTTCTTC. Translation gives CASSSKTGTSGYEQFF.

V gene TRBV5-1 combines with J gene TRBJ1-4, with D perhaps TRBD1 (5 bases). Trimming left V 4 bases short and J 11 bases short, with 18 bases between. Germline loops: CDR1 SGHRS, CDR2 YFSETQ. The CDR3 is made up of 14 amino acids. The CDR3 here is CASSIGTGLAKLFF. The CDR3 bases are TGCGCCAGCAGCATTGGAACGGGACTCGCTAAACTGTTTTTT.

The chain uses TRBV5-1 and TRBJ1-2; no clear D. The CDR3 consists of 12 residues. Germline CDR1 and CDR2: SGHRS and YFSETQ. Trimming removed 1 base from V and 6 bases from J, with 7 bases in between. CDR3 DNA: TGCGCCAGCAGCTTGACAGCGGATGGCTACACCTTC. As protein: CASSLTADGYTF.